These T cell receptor beta chains were read from a single sample in a study of T cells after posttransplantation cyclophosphamide. Method: immunoSEQ multiplex PCR; TCRdb's copy keeps in-frame clones and lacks some. The specimen has approximately 7,900 clones, none found just once. The specimen was PBMCs, collected after an allogeneic stem cell transplant with post-transplant cyclophosphamide. The receptors were gathered from a male patient in his 30s who received an allogeneic stem cell transplant from an unrelated donor, was CMV-positive, and had acute and chronic GVHD. Some T cells may be supplied by the graft donor. Each CDR3 is given with its conserved first and last residue. The D gene is left open where the match is weak. Clone size is stated in some rows and not others, as once, few, many or a class when expanded.

TGCGCCAGCAGCCAAGCGGGGGTGAACTATGGCTACACCTTC | CASSQAGVNYGYTF | many | TRBV4-3 | - | TRBJ1-2
TGTGCCAGCAGCTTATCCACAGGTAGTGGAGACCAGCCCCAGCATTTT | CASSLSTGSGDQPQHF | many | TRBV7-6 | - | TRBJ1-5
TGTGCCAGCAGCTCCGACAGGGGAGAGACCCAGTACTTC | CASSSDRGETQYF | many | TRBV11-2 | TRBD1 | TRBJ2-5
TGTGCCATTGACCAGGGGGCGCAGACTGAAGCTTTCTTT | CAIDQGAQTEAFF | medium-sized | TRBV10-3 | TRBD1 | TRBJ1-1
TGCGCCAGCAGCTTAGGGGTGGAAGAGGGAAAACTGTTTTTT | CASSLGVEEGKLFF | many | TRBV5-1 | - | TRBJ1-4
TGTGCCAGCAGCCCATTCGGGACAGTTCTTTACTTC | CASSPFGTVLYF | many | TRBV7-9 | TRBD1 | TRBJ2-7
TGTGCCAGCAGGGTCAGGGGGGAAGGACAGCCCCAGCATTTT | CASRVRGEGQPQHF | many | TRBV27 | TRBD1 | TRBJ1-5
TGTGCCAGCAGCTTAGTAGGACAGGGGGCCGTGGAGCAGTACTTC | CASSLVGQGAVEQYF | many | TRBV11-3 | TRBD1 | TRBJ2-7
TGTGCCAGCAGTGACAATAGACAGCAGGGTGGCTACACCTTC | CASSDNRQQGGYTF | many | TRBV6-5 | - | TRBJ1-2
TGCGCCAGCAGCCCCCGGATGGGGACTAGCTCCTACAATGAGCAGTTCTTC | CASSPRMGTSSYNEQFF | many | TRBV5-1 | TRBD2 | TRBJ2-1
TGTGCCAGCAGCTCCCTAGGTCTGGGGGCGAACACTGAAGCTTTCTTT | CASSSLGLGANTEAFF | many | TRBV7-8 | - | TRBJ1-1
TGTGCCAGTAGTACCCAGGGTACGCAGTATTTT | CASSTQGTQYF | many | TRBV19 | - | TRBJ2-3
TGTGCCTGGAGTCTCAGTCAGATCTCTGGAAACACCATATATTTT | CAWSLSQISGNTIYF | many | TRBV30 | - | TRBJ1-3
TGTGCCAGCAGCTTAACAGGATCCCCGGGCGGGGAGCTGTTTTTT | CASSLTGSPGGELFF | many | TRBV11-3 | - | TRBJ2-2
TGTGCCAGCCGGCGGGTCTTGGGGACAGATACGCAGTATTTT | CASRRVLGTDTQYF | many | TRBV6-1 | - | TRBJ2-3
TGTGCCAGCACACTCTACAATGAGCAGTTCTTC | CASTLYNEQFF | many | TRBV7-8 | - | TRBJ2-1
TGTGCCACCAGTGATCCATCCCGGACAGGCTATGGCTACACCTTC | CATSDPSRTGYGYTF | few | TRBV24-1 | TRBD1 | TRBJ1-2
TGTGCCTGCCCGAAGGGACAGGCGAACACTGAAGCTTTCTTT | CACPKGQANTEAFF | many | TRBV30 | TRBD1 | TRBJ1-1
TGTGCCATCAGTGAGGGGACTAGCGGGGGAAACAATGAGCAGTTCTTC | CAISEGTSGGNNEQFF | many | TRBV10-3 | TRBD2 | TRBJ2-1
TGTGCCAGCAGCAGAGGGGGAGAGTACACAGATACGCAGTATTTT | CASSRGGEYTDTQYF | many | TRBV9 | - | TRBJ2-3
TGTGCCAGCAGCGTGGGTCCCGGGACTACTTACAATGAGCAGTTCTTC | CASSVGPGTTYNEQFF | many | TRBV9 | TRBD2 | TRBJ2-1
TGTGCCAGCAGCCTGGGAGGACTAGCGGGAGGGCCGGGTACGCAGTATTTT | CASSLGGLAGGPGTQYF | - | TRBV9 | TRBD2 | TRBJ2-3
TGTGCCAGCAGCTTAGCTTCAGGGGGCTACGAGCAGTACTTC | CASSLASGGYEQYF | many | TRBV7-9 | TRBD1 | TRBJ2-7
TGTGCCTGGAGTTGGGGGGGTACTGGAAACACCATATATTTT | CAWSWGGTGNTIYF | many | TRBV30 | - | TRBJ1-3
TGTGCCAGCAATGGGCACCTCACAGATACGCAGTATTTT | CASNGHLTDTQYF | many | TRBV11-2 | - | TRBJ2-3